This T cell receptor beta chain was recovered during a study of molecular identifiers for immune sequencing clone quantification. This clonotype has just a few counts. Via MiXCR, TCRdb re-called the PCR reads, giving one row per CDR3 protein. The top ten clones hold more than 0.8% of a sample with approximately 550,000 distinct CDR3 sequences, 20% to 25% of them seen once. For naive CD8 T cells, sorting used the CD8+CD4-CCR7+CD45RA+ phenotype. This TCR derives from a human donor in good health. Some libraries in this study had Jurkat cell RNA spiked in. Input material: naive CD8+ T cells from blood, with Jurkat cell RNA spiked in. As for subset: FACS-sorted CD8+CD4-CCR7+CD45RA+ naive T cells.

CDR3 sequence (DNA): TGTGCCAGCAGTTTAGCGAAGGCACATGAGCAGTTCTTC. Translation gives CASSLAKAHEQFF. V usage is TRBV12-3 or TRBV12-4 and J usage is TRBJ2-1; D uncertain. The CDR3 runs 13 residues. Trimming took 0 bases from V and 8 from J, leaving 8 bases between them.